The rows below give T cell receptor beta chains drawn from one sample of a study of identical twins. TCRdb recomputed calls from the 5' RACE reads with MiXCR, one row per CDR3 protein. This table has 700,000 or so distinct CDR3 sequences, around 8.3% appearing once. A further study also used this sample, focusing on yellow fever vaccine responses in identical twins.

What was sequenced was PBMCs. The receptors come from a woman under 30 in good health. Each CDR3 is given with its conserved first and last residue. The D gene is left open where the match is weak. Size tells how often a clone was seen (once, few, many) or the class of an expanded clone, and some rows leave it out.

D | size | J | V | CDR3 | DNA
TRBD2 | NA | TRBJ2-7 | TRBV20-1 | CSATSGRNPYEQYF | TGCAGTGCTACTAGCGGGAGGAACCCCTACGAGCAGTACTTC
NA | many | TRBJ2-2 | TRBV7-7 | CASSDLQTNTGELFF | TGTGCTAGCAGCGACCTGCAAACGAACACCGGGGAGCTGTTTTTT
NA | few | TRBJ1-4 | TRBV15 | CATSTMGAGANEKLFF | TGTGCCACCAGCACCATGGGGGCAGGGGCTAATGAAAAACTGTTTTTT
NA | many | TRBJ2-7 | TRBV7-9 | CASSGTFGGYEQYF | TGTGCCAGCAGCGGGACGTTTGGAGGCTACGAGCAGTACTTC
NA | NA | TRBJ2-7 | TRBV28 | CASSPPTDEQYF | TGTGCCAGCAGTCCCCCGACTGATGAGCAGTACTTC
TRBD2 | NA | TRBJ2-3 | TRBV5-1 | CASRTSGGPSSTDTQYF | TGCGCCAGCAGGACTAGCGGGGGCCCATCGAGCACAGATACGCAGTATTTT
TRBD1 | few | TRBJ2-7 | TRBV6-2/TRBV6-3 | CASSSPSRGQSYEQYF | TGTGCCAGCAGTTCCCCTTCCCGGGGACAGTCCTACGAGCAGTACTTC
NA | NA | TRBJ2-7 | TRBV11-2 | CASSARTYYEQYF | TGTGCCAGCAGCGCCCGGACTTACTACGAGCAGTACTTC
NA | NA | TRBJ2-7 | TRBV27 | CASSLLGSYIYEQYF | TGTGCCAGCAGTTTGCTTGGGTCCTACATCTACGAGCAGTACTTC
NA | NA | TRBJ2-2 | TRBV24-1 | CATSAPGPQRAGELFF | TGTGCCACCAGCGCCCCGGGTCCGCAAAGAGCCGGGGAGCTGTTTTTT
NA | many | TRBJ2-2 | TRBV25-1 | CASVARDPGDTGELFF | TGTGCCAGCGTAGCGCGGGACCCCGGGGACACCGGGGAGCTGTTTTTT
NA | many | TRBJ1-1 | TRBV29-1 | CSCRENTEAFF | TGCAGCTGCAGGGAGAACACTGAAGCTTTCTTT
TRBD1 | few | TRBJ1-2 | TRBV5-1 | CASTRDSNYGYTF | TGCGCCAGCACCAGGGACAGTAACTATGGCTACACCTTC
TRBD1 | NA | TRBJ1-1 | TRBV12-3/TRBV12-4 | CASSLGQTGRTEAFF | TGTGCCAGCAGTTTAGGACAGACAGGGAGGACTGAAGCTTTCTTT
TRBD1 | many | TRBJ2-7 | TRBV5-1 | CASSLARDRGQRRSYEQYF | TGCGCCAGCAGCTTGGCCCGGGACAGGGGACAGCGCAGGAGTTACGAGCAGTACTTC
TRBD1 | few | TRBJ2-2 | TRBV19 | CASSRKWDSYTGELFF | TGTGCCAGTAGTAGAAAGTGGGACAGTTACACCGGGGAGCTGTTTTTT
TRBD2 | NA | TRBJ2-1 | TRBV14 | CASSHLAGGRSEQFF | TGTGCCAGCAGCCACCTAGCGGGAGGGAGAAGTGAGCAGTTCTTC
NA | NA | TRBJ1-5 | TRBV27 | CASSQGQFNQPQHF | TGTGCCAGCAGTCAAGGACAGTTCAATCAGCCCCAGCATTTT
NA | NA | TRBJ2-3 | TRBV20-1 | CSAGDTSRSTDTQYF | TGCAGTGCGGGGGACACCTCACGAAGCACAGATACGCAGTATTTT
TRBD1 | many | TRBJ1-5 | TRBV12-3/TRBV12-4 | CASRSQGEGNQPQHF | TGTGCCAGCAGATCACAGGGGGAGGGCAATCAGCCCCAGCATTTT
NA | NA | TRBJ2-5 | TRBV6-1 | CASRAPIRNQETQYF | TGTGCCAGCAGGGCCCCGATTAGGAACCAAGAGACCCAGTACTTC
NA | NA | TRBJ2-7 | TRBV20-1 | CRVIYEQYF | TGCAGGGTCATCTACGAGCAGTACTTC
NA | NA | TRBJ2-3 | TRBV27 | CASSRRARTDTQYF | TGTGCCAGCAGTCGTAGGGCCCGCACAGATACGCAGTATTTT
NA | few | TRBJ1-2 | TRBV20-1 | CSARDLTTNYGYTF | TGCAGTGCTAGAGATCTAACAACTAACTATGGCTACACCTTC
TRBD2 | NA | TRBJ2-1 | TRBV7-8 | CASSLEGTSHFF | TGTGCCAGCAGCTTAGAGGGGACTAGTCATTTCTTC
TRBD1 | few | TRBJ2-2 | TRBV28 | CASSSVPDRVVTGELFF | TGTGCCAGCAGTTCCGTTCCGGACAGGGTCGTCACCGGGGAGCTGTTTTTT